This T cell receptor beta chain appears in the sequencing data of a study of T-cell reconstitution after alpha-beta-depleted transplantation in children. Using unique molecular identifiers, the investigators prepared the TCRbeta library. TCRdb re-derived calls from the PCR reads in MiXCR, one entry per CDR3 protein. The profile shows about 610,000 distinct CDR3 sequences, over 9.5% of them singletons. Trimming removed 5 bases at V and 8 bases at J, with 19 bases between. The CDR3 runs to 15 residues. Germline CDR1 is MGHDK and CDR2 is SYGVNS. The clonotype was recovered from a human donor who donated a stem cell graft to a child with acute myeloid leukemia. The material sequenced was PBMCs from the stem cell graft donor, taken from the stem cell graft. V is TRBV25-1 and J is TRBJ2-1, with D perhaps TRBD1 (7 bases). For the CDR3, the DNA is TGTGCCAGCAGTCAGAGACAGGGAGGTTTCGATGAGCAGTTCTTC. Amino acids: CASSQRQGGFDEQFF.